Presented here are 21 T cell receptor beta chains from one specimen sequenced in a study of cytomegalovirus exposure and HLA in healthy donors. Produced via immunoSEQ multiplex PCR; TCRdb's table is partial and in-frame only. This sample has roughly 52,000 clones, with approximately 88% found just once. Sequencing was carried out using PBMCs. These receptors originate from a woman aged 25 to 39 in good health and CMV-seronegative.

The V call is TRBV28, the J call TRBJ2-7; D is uncertain. The CDR3 is 11 amino acids. The V gene's germline CDR1 is MDHEN and CDR2 SYDVKM. Trimming stripped 2 bases from V and 4 bases from J, with 3 bases between. The CDR3 nucleotides read TGTGCCAGCAGTTTAACTTACGAGCAGTACTTC. The encoded protein is CASSLTYEQYF.

V and J are TRBV13 and TRBJ2-7; 13 nucleotides align to TRBD2. The trim removed 7 bases at V and 3 bases at J, leaving 3 bases unmatched. Germline CDR1 and CDR2: PRHDT and FYEKMQ (reference sequence). The CDR3 loop spans 14 amino acids. This CDR3 is CASTRLAGGYEQYF. The CDR3 bases are TGTGCCAGCACCAGACTAGCGGGAGGCTACGAGCAGTACTTC. The full variable domain, completed using reference TRBV13 and TRBJ2-7, is AAGVIQSPRHLIKEKRETATLKCYPIPRHDTVYWYQQGPGQDPQFLISFYEKMQSDKGSIPDRFSAQQFSDYHSELNMSSLELGDSALYFCASTRLAGGYEQYFGPGTRLTVT.

The rearrangement joins TRBV10-3 to TRBJ1-1; D possibly corresponds to TRBD1 (5 bases). This CDR3 has 14 amino acids. The germline V gene has CDR1 ENHRY and CDR2 SYGVKD. V shed 5 bases and J shed 4 bases, with 14 bases lying between them. This CDR3 reads CAISKTGDSTEAFF. The CDR3, as DNA: TGTGCCATCAGTAAAACAGGTGATTCCACTGAAGCTTTCTTT.

The V call is TRBV27, the J call TRBJ2-7; D perhaps matches TRBD1 (6 bases). The CDR3 runs 13 residues. CDR1 and CDR2 from the germline V gene are MNHEY and SMNVEV (reference sequence). V lost 3 bases and J lost 12, with 18 bases in between. The CDR3 DNA follows: TGTGCCAGCAGTTTCGGACAGCTATCTCCTCCGTACTTC. Its translation is CASSFGQLSPPYF.

The chain links TRBV6-4 to TRBJ2-1; 10 bases fit TRBD2. Germline V gives CDR1 MRHNA, CDR2 SNTAGT. The J segment lost 7 bases and the V segment lost 6 bases, leaving 6 bases of the junction unmatched. This CDR3 comprises 14 residues. CDR3 loop: CASREREGANEQFF. The CDR3 DNA sequence: TGTGCCAGCAGAGAGCGGGAGGGGGCGAATGAGCAGTTCTTC.

This clone showed up just once. The chain couples TRBV29-1 to TRBJ2-1; 7 bases are a match to TRBD2. Germline CDR1 reads SQVTM; CDR2 reads ANQGSEA. The CDR3 covers 14 residues. The V and J ends lost 6 bases and 0 bases, in that order; junction bases with no gene match: 5. CDR3 residues: CSVQLASSYNEQFF. The DNA for the CDR3 is TGCAGCGTCCAACTAGCGAGCTCCTACAATGAGCAGTTCTTC.

This rearrangement joins TRBV28 to TRBJ2-3, with 7 bases identical to TRBD2. J lost 4 bases, V lost 5 bases, and 9 bases had no gene match. Germline CDR1 is MDHEN and CDR2 is SYDVKM. CDR3 length equals 15 residues. The CDR3 is CASSPHGGSSDTQYF. The CDR3 bases are TGTGCCAGCAGTCCCCATGGCGGGAGTTCAGATACGCAGTATTTT.

The chain is built from TRBV7-2 and TRBJ2-7; D ambiguous. Germline V gene data show CDR1 as SGHTA and CDR2 as FQGNSA. V gave up 5 bases and J gave up 1 base, with 9 bases separating them. CDR3 length equals 13 residues. CDR3 nucleotides: TGTGCCAGCAGCACGACTCCTTCCTACGAGCAGTACTTC. This encodes CASSTTPSYEQYF.

Judged by abundance, this clone is medium-sized. V usage is TRBV14 and J usage is TRBJ2-3; unclear D gene. Looked up from germline, CDR1 is SGHDN and CDR2 is FVKESK. The CDR3 is 13 amino acids. The V and J ends lost 0 bases and 3 bases respectively, with 4 bases between them. The CDR3, as DNA: TGTGCCAGCAGCCAAGAGAGGACAGATACGCAGTATTTT. Translated: CASSQERTDTQYF.

The genes are TRBV5-4 and TRBJ1-2, with 7 bases that match TRBD1. Germline values: CDR1 SGHNT, CDR2 YYREEE (reference sequence). V lost 0 bases and J lost 2; bases outside the gene matches: 1. This CDR3 comprises 14 residues. The CDR3 sequence is CASSLEQGNYGYTF. DNA for the CDR3: TGTGCCAGCAGCTTGGAACAGGGGAACTATGGCTACACCTTC. Variable domain in full (rest from reference TRBV5-4 and TRBJ1-2): ETGVTQSPTHLIKTRGQQVTLRCSSQSGHNTVSWYQQALGQGPQFIFQYYREEENGRGNFPPRFSGLQFPNYSSELNVNALELDDSALYLCASSLEQGNYGYTFGSGTRLTVV.

The V gene is TRBV5-1, the J gene TRBJ2-1, with 10 bases identical to TRBD2. The germline V gene has CDR1 SGHRS and CDR2 YFSETQ. The CDR3 covers 15 residues. Trimming removed 3 bases from V and 8 bases from J; junction bases left unmatched: 8. The CDR3 region is CASSSLAGAGDEQFF. The CDR3 bases are TGCGCCAGCAGCTCTCTAGCGGGAGCGGGCGATGAGCAGTTCTTC.

This clone was recorded once. This rearrangement joins TRBV6-5 to TRBJ1-3; D is perhaps TRBD1 (6 bases). Trimming left V 8 bases short and J 0 bases short, with 14 bases between. Germline loops: CDR1 MNHEY, CDR2 SVGAGI. The CDR3 loop spans 15 amino acids. DNA of the CDR3: TGTGCCAGCCGCCAGGACAGATCCTCTGGAAACACCATATATTTT. As protein: CASRQDRSSGNTIYF.

J is TRBJ2-2 and V is TRBV27; no reliable D call. The length of the CDR3 is 12 residues. Per the germline V gene, CDR1 is MNHEY and CDR2 is SMNVEV (reference sequence). Trimming removed 8 bases at V and 6 bases at J, with 10 bases between. CDR3 nucleotides: TGTGCCAGCTTAGTAGTACCCGGGGAGCTGTTTTTT. Translated: CASLVVPGELFF.

Only one count was recorded for this clone. The rearrangement uses TRBV5-4 and TRBJ2-5, with 7 bases lining up with TRBD1. The junction had 22 bases not matched to a gene; V was cut back by 6 bases and J by 5 bases. The V gene's germline CDR1 is SGHNT and CDR2 YYREEE (reference sequence). The CDR3 covers 18 residues. For the CDR3, the DNA is TGTGCCAGCAACTCCCAAACGCGCAGGGGGTCCCGAGCGGAGACCCAGTACTTC. This encodes CASNSQTRRGSRAETQYF.

The genes are TRBV9 and TRBJ2-7, with 8 positions matching TRBD2. Germline V gene data show CDR1 as SGDLS and CDR2 as YYNGEE. The CDR3 length is 16 residues. The ends lost 3 bases at V and 0 bases at J; junction bases unmatched: 8. The CDR3 protein is CASSAGAGGPSYEQYF. The CDR3 nucleotides read TGTGCCAGCAGCGCTGGGGCGGGAGGCCCCTCCTACGAGCAGTACTTC.

The chain has TRBV4-1 and TRBJ1-5; no clear D. This CDR3 is 15 amino acids long. CDR1 and CDR2 (germline): MGHRA, YSYEKL. V was trimmed by 0 bases and J by 2 bases, leaving 8 bases between them. The CDR3 bases are TGCGCCAGCAGCCAAGAAAACAGCCGCAATCAGCCCCAGCATTTT. Translated: CASSQENSRNQPQHF.

The chain recombines TRBV7-2 with TRBJ1-1, with D maybe TRBD1 (5 bases). Germline CDR1 and CDR2: SGHTA and FQGNSA. V lost 3 bases to trimming and J lost 6 bases, with 8 bases between them. The CDR3 has 12 residues. The CDR3 reads CASSFRVAEAFF. CDR3 nucleotides: TGTGCCAGCAGCTTCAGGGTCGCTGAAGCTTTCTTT.

J is TRBJ1-1 and V is TRBV7-6, with D perhaps matching TRBD1 (5 bases). The CDR3 loop spans 16 amino acids. Germline-derived CDR1 and CDR2 are SGHVS and FNYEAQ. With 3 bases removed from V and 1 base from J, the gap between germline ends came to 15 bases. CDR3 DNA: TGTGCCAGCAGCTTGGGGGAGGGAAGGGCGAACACTGAAGCTTTCTTT. This codes for CASSLGEGRANTEAFF.

Points on this clone: The sample has other DNA sequences that encode this CDR3 too. The V gene is TRBV5-1, the J gene TRBJ2-1; D is ambiguous. The V gene lost 0 bases and the J gene lost 5 bases, with 9 bases spanning the gap. Looked up from germline, CDR1 is SGHRS and CDR2 is YFSETQ. There are 14 residues in the CDR3. Here the CDR3 DNA reads TGCGCCAGCAGCTTGGGAGGTCGGGACAATGAGCAGTTCTTC. Its protein product is CASSLGGRDNEQFF.

The chain is built from TRBV27 and TRBJ2-3, with D maybe TRBD2 (5 bases). The germline V gene has CDR1 MNHEY and CDR2 SMNVEV (reference sequence). CDR3 length: 12 residues. V lost 5 bases, J lost 5 bases, and 8 bases lay in between. The DNA of the CDR3 is TGTGCCAGCAGTCCCCGGGGAGATACGCAGTATTTT. It yields the protein CASSPRGDTQYF.

In this sample, this clone turned up a few times. The chain links TRBV5-5 to TRBJ2-1; D perhaps matches TRBD2 (6 bases). Trimming removed 5 bases at V and 5 bases at J, with 14 bases between. Germline CDR1 is SGHKS and CDR2 is YYEKEE (reference sequence). This CDR3 comprises 14 residues. Here the CDR3 DNA reads TGTGCCAGCAGTAAACAGCGGGCCAACAATGAGCAGTTCTTC. Protein: CASSKQRANNEQFF.